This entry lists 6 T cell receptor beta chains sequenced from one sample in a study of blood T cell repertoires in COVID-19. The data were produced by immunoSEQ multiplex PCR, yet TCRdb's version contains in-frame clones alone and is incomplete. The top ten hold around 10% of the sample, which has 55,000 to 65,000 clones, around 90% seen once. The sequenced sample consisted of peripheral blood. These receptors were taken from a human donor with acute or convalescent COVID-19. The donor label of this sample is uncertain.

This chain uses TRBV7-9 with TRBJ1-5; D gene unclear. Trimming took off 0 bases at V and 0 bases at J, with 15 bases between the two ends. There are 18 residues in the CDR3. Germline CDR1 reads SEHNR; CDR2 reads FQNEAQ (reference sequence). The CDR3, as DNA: TGTGCCAGCAGCTTAGCGGGGAGGGAGGGCGGTAGCAATCAGCCCCAGCATTTT. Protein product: CASSLAGREGGSNQPQHF. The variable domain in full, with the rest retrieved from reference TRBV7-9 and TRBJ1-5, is DTGVSQNPRHKITKRGQNVTFRCDPISEHNRLYWYRQTLGQGPEFLTYFQNEAQLEKSRLLSDRFSAERPKGSFSTLEIQRTEQGDSAMYLCASSLAGREGGSNQPQHFGDGTRLSIL.

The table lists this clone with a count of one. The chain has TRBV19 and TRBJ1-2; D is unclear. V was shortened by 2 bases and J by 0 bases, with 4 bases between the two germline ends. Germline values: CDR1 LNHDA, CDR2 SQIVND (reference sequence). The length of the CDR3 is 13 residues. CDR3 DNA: TGTGCCAGTAGTATACTAGCTAACTATGGCTACACCTTC. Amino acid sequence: CASSILANYGYTF.

The CDR3 nucleotides are TGTGCCACCAGTGACGGGACTGTACGGGGCACAGATACGCAGTATTTT. Residues: CATSDGTVRGTDTQYF. This rearrangement joins TRBV24-1 to TRBJ2-3; maybe TRBD2 (6 bases). The CDR3 length is 16 residues. Trimming took off 4 bases at V and 1 base at J, with 14 bases between the two ends. In germline, CDR1 is KGHDR, CDR2 SFDVKD.

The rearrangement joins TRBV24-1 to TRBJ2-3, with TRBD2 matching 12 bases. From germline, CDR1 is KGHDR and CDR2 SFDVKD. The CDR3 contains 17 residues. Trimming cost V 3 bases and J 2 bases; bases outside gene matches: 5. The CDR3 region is CATSDIWTSGNTDTQYF. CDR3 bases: TGTGCCACCAGTGATATCTGGACTAGCGGGAACACAGATACGCAGTATTTT.

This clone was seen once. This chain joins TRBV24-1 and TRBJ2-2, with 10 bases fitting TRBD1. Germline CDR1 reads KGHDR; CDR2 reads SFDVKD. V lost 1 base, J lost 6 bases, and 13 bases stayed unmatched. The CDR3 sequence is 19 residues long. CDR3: CATSDLGDRGPVGPGELFF. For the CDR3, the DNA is TGTGCCACCAGTGATTTAGGAGACAGGGGGCCGGTGGGTCCCGGGGAGCTGTTTTTT.

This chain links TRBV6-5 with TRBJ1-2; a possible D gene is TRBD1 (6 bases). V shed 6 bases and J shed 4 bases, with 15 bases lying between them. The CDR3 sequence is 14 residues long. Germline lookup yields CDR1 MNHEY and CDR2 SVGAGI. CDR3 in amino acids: CASRGTGLGYGYTF. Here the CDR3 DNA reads TGTGCCAGCAGGGGAACAGGGTTGGGCTATGGCTACACCTTC.